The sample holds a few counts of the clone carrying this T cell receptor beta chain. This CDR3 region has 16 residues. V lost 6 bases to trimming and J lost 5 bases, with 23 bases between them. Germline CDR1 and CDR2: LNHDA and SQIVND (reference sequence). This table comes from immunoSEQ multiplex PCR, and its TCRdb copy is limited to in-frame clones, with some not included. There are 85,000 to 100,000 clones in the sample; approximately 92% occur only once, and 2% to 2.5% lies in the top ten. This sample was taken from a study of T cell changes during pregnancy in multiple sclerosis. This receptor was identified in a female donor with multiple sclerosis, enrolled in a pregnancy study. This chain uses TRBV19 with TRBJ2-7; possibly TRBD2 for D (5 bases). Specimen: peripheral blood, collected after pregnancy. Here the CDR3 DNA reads TGTGCCAGTAGCGAATACTCAGCCTCGCGGGTGGACGAGCAGTACTTC. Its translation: CASSEYSASRVDEQYF.